The entry below gives a single T cell receptor (beta chain) sequence along with its context. The method was immunoSEQ multiplex PCR; TCRdb's version includes in-frame clones alone and lacks a portion of them. The data hold about 89,000 clones, with roughly 80% observed a single time. This entry belongs to a study of blood T cell repertoires in COVID-19. V lost 6 bases and J lost 4, with 13 bases in between. The CDR3 contains 13 residues. The clonotype comes from a woman aged 80 or older with acute or convalescent COVID-19. Sequenced sample: peripheral blood. The chain is built from TRBV12-3 or TRBV12-4 and TRBJ2-7; D may be TRBD2 (6 bases). In DNA, the CDR3 is TGTGCCAGCAGCCCCGGGACTTCATACGAGCAGTACTTC. Its protein is CASSPGTSYEQYF.